Listed below are T cell receptor beta chains from one sample, sequenced in a study of blood T cells in healthy people across ages. TCRdb re-analysed the 5' RACE reads in MiXCR, keeping a single row per CDR3 protein. In the table there are hundreds of thousands of distinct CDR3 sequences, around half of which are singletons. Sequences were obtained from blood. The receptors shown here come from a woman aged 60-75 years in good health. Both conserved end residues are part of each CDR3. D genes are given only for firm matches. For some rows the clone size is stated as once, few or many, or as a class when expanded; others skip it.

TRBD2	TRBJ2-7	-	TRBV20-1	CSATDSGRGYEQYF	TGCAGTGCTACCGATAGCGGGAGGGGATACGAGCAGTACTTC
TRBD1	TRBJ2-1	few	TRBV9	CASSVAAGGSYNEQFF	TGTGCCAGCAGCGTAGCAGCAGGGGGCTCCTACAATGAGCAGTTCTTC
TRBD2	TRBJ2-5	-	TRBV20-1	CSAKLAGGTKTQYF	TGCAGTGCGAAACTAGCGGGAGGGACGAAGACCCAGTACTTC
TRBD1	TRBJ2-5	-	TRBV7-2	CASSFNRGGETQYF	TGTGCCAGCAGCTTTAACAGGGGTGGAGAGACCCAGTACTTC
-	TRBJ2-1	-	TRBV6-5	CASNAGDSIYNEQFF	TGTGCCAGCAACGCGGGGGACAGTATATACAATGAGCAGTTCTTC
-	TRBJ2-5	-	TRBV7-3	CASSLRRENEQYF	TGTGCCAGCAGCTTAAGGAGGGAGAATGAGCAGTACTTC
TRBD2	TRBJ2-3	-	TRBV5-1	CASSVGTRDTDTQYF	TGCGCCAGCAGCGTCGGGACTAGGGACACAGATACGCAGTATTTT
TRBD2	TRBJ2-1	few	TRBV4-2	CASSQGLAGGAYNEQFF	TGTGCCAGCAGCCAAGGACTAGCGGGAGGCGCCTACAATGAGCAGTTCTTC
TRBD1	TRBJ2-1	-	TRBV5-1	CASSWTGSGNEQFF	TGCGCCAGCAGTTGGACAGGGTCAGGGAATGAGCAGTTCTTC
TRBD2	TRBJ2-7	-	TRBV28	CASTPFGASGRLGEQYF	TGTGCCAGCACCCCCTTCGGAGCTAGCGGGAGACTGGGGGAGCAGTACTTC
-	TRBJ1-2	few	TRBV7-2	CASSQAAANYGYTF	TGTGCCAGCAGCCAGGCGGCGGCTAACTATGGCTACACCTTC
TRBD2	TRBJ2-3	many	TRBV14	CASRPTSGYSDTQYF	TGTGCCAGCAGGCCGACTAGCGGGTACTCAGATACGCAGTATTTT
TRBD2	TRBJ2-3	-	TRBV2	CASRREVSDTQYF	TGTGCCAGCAGGCGGGAGGTCTCAGATACGCAGTATTTT
-	TRBJ2-7	-	TRBV5-6	CASSTGTNYGQYF	TGTGCCAGCAGCACAGGGACTAACTACGGGCAGTACTTC
-	TRBJ2-1	-	TRBV20-1	CSARGFTGVNSYNEQFF	TGCAGTGCTAGGGGGTTTACTGGCGTAAACTCCTACAATGAGCAGTTCTTC
TRBD2	TRBJ2-5	-	TRBV20-1	CSAPSSGKETQYF	TGCAGTGCTCCCAGTAGCGGGAAAGAGACCCAGTACTTC
-	TRBJ2-3	few	TRBV4-3	CASSPTRGDTQYF	TGCGCCAGCAGTCCTACCCGGGGGGATACGCAGTATTTT
-	TRBJ2-7	-	TRBV20-1	CSARGDRSPEQYF	TGCAGTGCTAGGGGAGACCGAAGCCCGGAGCAGTACTTC
TRBD2	TRBJ2-7	-	TRBV20-1	CSASYPSGRAGEQYF	TGCAGTGCTTCCTATCCTAGCGGGAGGGCCGGCGAGCAGTACTTC
-	TRBJ2-7	-	TRBV27	CASRQDRLASYEQYF	TGTGCCAGCAGACAAGACAGATTAGCCTCCTACGAGCAGTACTTC
-	TRBJ2-5	-	TRBV7-2	CASSPTSSYQETQYF	TGTGCCAGCAGCCCGACCTCATCGTACCAAGAGACCCAGTACTTC
TRBD1	TRBJ2-7	-	TRBV27	CASSSLGVDREDEQYF	TGTGCCAGCAGTTCGCTTGGGGTGGACAGGGAGGACGAGCAGTACTTC
-	TRBJ2-4	-	TRBV20-1	CSAPPRVAKNIQYF	TGCAGTGCCCCGCCCCGGGTAGCCAAAAACATTCAGTACTTC
-	TRBJ1-6	-	TRBV2	CASSEGRNPSPLHF	TGTGCCAGCAGTGAGGGAAGGAACCCTTCACCCCTCCACTTT
-	TRBJ2-7	-	TRBV20-1	CSARDGATLNEQYF	TGCAGTGCTAGAGATGGCGCCACTCTCAATGAGCAGTACTTC
-	TRBJ2-7	-	TRBV25-1	CASSAGVVFYEQYF	TGTGCCAGCAGTGCCGGGGTTGTCTTTTACGAGCAGTACTTC
-	TRBJ1-2	-	TRBV3-1	CASSQGVSYGYTF	TGTGCCAGCAGCCAAGGGGTTTCCTATGGCTACACCTTC